This T cell receptor (beta chain) was observed in a study of OX40 agonist ivuxolimab in advanced cancers. Study context: At about 81% male, the cohort had a mean age of roughly 60 years, ranging from roughly 20 to 80.

The V gene end was trimmed by 6 bases and the J gene end by 1 base; junction bases not matched to a gene: 10. The CDR3 is 17 amino acids. Per the germline V gene, CDR1 is MDHEN and CDR2 is SYDVKM. TCRdb's table, derived via immunoSEQ multiplex PCR, lists solely in-frame clones and lacks some. The sample comprises 55,000 to 70,000 clones, around four fifths of which are singletons, and 3.5% to 4% rests with the top ten. The source of this sequence is an adult with an advanced solid tumor such as melanoma, head and neck, liver or kidney cancer. Sequencing used CD4+ or CD8+ T cells sorted from blood, obtained in a trial of the OX40 agonist ivuxolimab. This rearrangement joins TRBV28 to TRBJ1-5, with 9 bases matching TRBD1. This CDR3 is CASRPTPGQGSNQPQHF. The CDR3 region has the DNA TGTGCCAGCAGACCCACACCGGGACAGGGAAGCAATCAGCCCCAGCATTTT.